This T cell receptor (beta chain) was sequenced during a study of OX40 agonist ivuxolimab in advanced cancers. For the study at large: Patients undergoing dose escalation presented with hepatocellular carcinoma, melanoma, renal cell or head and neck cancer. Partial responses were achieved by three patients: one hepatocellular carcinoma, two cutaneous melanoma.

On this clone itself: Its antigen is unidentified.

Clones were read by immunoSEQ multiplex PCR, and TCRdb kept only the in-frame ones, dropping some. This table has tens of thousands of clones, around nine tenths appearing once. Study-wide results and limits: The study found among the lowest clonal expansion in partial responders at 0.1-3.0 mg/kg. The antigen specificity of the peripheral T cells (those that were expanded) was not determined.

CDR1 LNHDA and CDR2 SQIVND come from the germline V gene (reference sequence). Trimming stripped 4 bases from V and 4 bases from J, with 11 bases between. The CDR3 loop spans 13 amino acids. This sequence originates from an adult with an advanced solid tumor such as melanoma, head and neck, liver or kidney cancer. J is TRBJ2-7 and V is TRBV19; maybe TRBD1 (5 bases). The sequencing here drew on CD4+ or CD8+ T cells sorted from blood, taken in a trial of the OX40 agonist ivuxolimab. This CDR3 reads CASSTSQGYEQYF. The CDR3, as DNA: TGTGCCAGTAGTACCTCCCAGGGATACGAGCAGTACTTC.